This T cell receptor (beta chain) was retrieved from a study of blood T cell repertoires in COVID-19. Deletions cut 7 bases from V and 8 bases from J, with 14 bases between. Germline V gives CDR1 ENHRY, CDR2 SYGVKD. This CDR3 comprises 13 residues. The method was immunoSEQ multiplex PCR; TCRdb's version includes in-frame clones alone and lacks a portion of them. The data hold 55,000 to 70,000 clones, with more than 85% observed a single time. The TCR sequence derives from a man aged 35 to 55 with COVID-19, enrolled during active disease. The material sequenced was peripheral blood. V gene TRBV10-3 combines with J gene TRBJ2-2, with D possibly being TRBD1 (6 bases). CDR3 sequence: CAITRQARGELFF. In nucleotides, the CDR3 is TGTGCCATCACCAGACAGGCTCGAGGGGAGCTGTTTTTT.